This TCR beta chain appears in the sequencing data of a study of regulatory T cells in long-lasting Graves disease. General study results and limits: The study found TRBV28, TRBJ1-2 and TRBJ2-5 favored in persistent disease.

Germline V gene sequence: CDR1 MDHEN, CDR2 SYDVKM. CDR3 length: 15 residues. V lost 6 bases and J lost 4; bases outside the gene matches: 8. Noted time point: newly diagnosed GD, antithyroid drugs for less than 3 months. After RNA was extracted from PBMCs, the TCR library was made from it. This clonotype has just a few counts. The antigen is undetermined. The authors built TCR beta libraries using iRepertoire HTBI primers and Arm-PCR of CDR3 regions. TCRdb analysed the multiplex PCR reads with MiXCR anew, one entry per CDR3 protein. The table lists fewer than 650,000 distinct CDR3 sequences, roughly a sixth of them singletons. This same sample was also taken into another study, of T cells in Graves' hyperthyroidism and ophthalmopathy. From that study: Primed by the HTBI set, a first-round RT-PCR was run on the TCR CDR3. Most thyroid clonotypes expanded above 0.001 appeared in blood too.

The V call is TRBV28, the J call TRBJ2-2, with 7 bases aligning to TRBD1. Sequenced here: peripheral blood mononuclear cells (PBMCs), sampled at new diagnosis, from a patient treated with antithyroid drugs. This receptor was obtained from a young man with Graves disease. Here the CDR3 DNA reads TGTGCCAGCAGAGAGGCCGGGACAGTCACCGGGGAGCTGTTTTTT. Translated, it gives CASREAGTVTGELFF. Drawing the rest from reference TRBV28 and TRBJ2-2, the complete variable domain is DVKVTQSSRYLVKRTGEKVFLECVQDMDHENMFWYRQDPGLGLRLIYFSYDVKMKEKGDIPEGYSVSREKKERFSLILESASTNQTSMYLCASREAGTVTGELFFGEGSRLTVL.